The clone carrying this TCR beta chain has ten or more counts. The data stem from a study of CD8 T cells in ankylosing spondylitis. Each TCR beta library was made by quantitative 5'-RACE that incorporated molecular barcodes. MiXCR, applied by TCRdb to the 5' RACE reads, yields one record per CDR3 protein. The data hold approximately 220,000 distinct CDR3 sequences, with around a quarter observed a single time. CDR1 is KGHSH and CDR2 is LQKENI in the germline V gene. With 0 bases removed from V and 5 bases from J, the gap between germline ends came to 8 bases. The CDR3 consists of 14 residues. The V call is TRBV18, the J call TRBJ2-1, with D unclear. Sequencing used blood, either unsorted or a sorted T cell fraction (not recorded which). The clonotype comes from a male donor with ankylosing spondylitis or in good health (not recorded which). CDR3 sequence reads: CASSPPMSNNEQFF. The CDR3 DNA reads as TGTGCCAGCTCACCACCCATGTCCAACAATGAGCAGTTCTTC.